The 20 T cell receptor beta chains reported below all come from one sample, sequenced in a study of T cells in Graves' hyperthyroidism and ophthalmopathy. Template material for amplifying TCR beta CDR3 regions consisted of RNA transcripts. HTBI primers drove first-round RT-PCR of the TCR CDR3. One entry per CDR3 protein, called by TCRdb with MiXCR from the multiplex PCR reads. Among around 690,000 distinct CDR3 sequences listed, approximately 15% were seen once. Sequencing was performed on blood. The receptors originated from a man aged 50 or older with Graves' hyperthyroidism.

The V call is TRBV27, the J call TRBJ1-1; no clear D gene. The ends were cut back, 8 bases at V and 1 base at J, with 11 bases in the middle. The CDR3 is 13 amino acids. Germline values: CDR1 MNHEY, CDR2 SMNVEV (reference sequence). The DNA for the CDR3 is TGTGCCAGCCGCGAGGTCGAGAACACTGAAGCTTTCTTT. It translates to CASREVENTEAFF.

This clonotype has ten or more counts. The chain links TRBV30 to TRBJ2-7; 8 bases align to TRBD1. This CDR3 comprises 15 residues. The germline V gene encodes CDR1 GTSNPN and CDR2 SVGIG (reference sequence). V gave up 2 bases and J gave up 2 bases; unmatched junction bases: 8. This CDR3 reads CAWSNQDRAAYEQYF. CDR3 sequence (DNA): TGTGCCTGGAGTAATCAGGACAGGGCTGCCTACGAGCAGTACTTC.

This rearrangement joins TRBV12-3 or TRBV12-4 to TRBJ1-6; no clear D gene. The CDR3 has 14 residues. V was clipped by 4 bases and J by 9 bases, with 13 bases between them. DNA of the CDR3: TGTGCCAGCAGTTCGGGTCTACTATTTTCACCCCTCCACTTT. Protein product: CASSSGLLFSPLHF.

This clonotype occurred a few times. This is likely a read error, given that the CDR3 carries no conserved phenylalanine or tryptophan at its end. This chain uses TRBV6-1 with TRBJ1-2; possibly TRBD1 for D (6 bases). The CDR3 has 15 amino acids. V lost 8 bases to trimming and J lost 0 bases, with 16 bases between them. Germline V lookup: CDR1 MNHNS, CDR2 SASEGT. In DNA, the CDR3 is TGTGCCAGCGAAGGCGGGACAATCACTAACTATGGCTACACCTCC. Its translation is CASEGGTITNYGYTS.

Remarks on this clonotype: The junction departs from germline at one end; a sequencing error may be responsible. V gene TRBV20-1 combines with J gene TRBJ1-5; 7 nucleotides match TRBD1. Germline V lookup: CDR1 DFQATT, CDR2 SNEGSKA (reference sequence). The CDR3 contains 14 residues. The CDR3: CSARARTGNRPQHF. CDR3 nucleotide sequence: TGCAGTGCTAGGGCCAGGACAGGCAATCGGCCCCAGCATTTT.

This clonotype was counted a few times. The chain couples TRBV29-1 to TRBJ1-1; D possibly corresponds to TRBD1 (6 bases). The CDR3 extends over 14 amino acids. Germline CDR1 is SQVTM and CDR2 is ANQGSEA. Deletions cut 2 bases from V and 0 bases from J, with 10 bases between. The CDR3 DNA sequence: TGCAGCGTTGAACCGGGGGGCTTGAACACTGAAGCTTTCTTT. Encoded protein: CSVEPGGLNTEAFF.

This clonotype was observed a few times. The chain combines TRBV29-1 with TRBJ2-3; 13 positions match TRBD2. CDR1 and CDR2 (germline): SQVTM, ANQGSEA. The CDR3 is 14 amino acids. V lost 5 bases, J lost 4 bases, and 3 bases stayed unmatched. The CDR3 loop is CSVRTSGRSDTQYF. CDR3 nucleotides: TGCAGCGTTAGGACTAGCGGGAGATCAGATACGCAGTATTTT.

This clonotype was seen a few times. The genes are TRBV7-9 and TRBJ2-1; the D gene is possibly TRBD2 (6 bases). With 5 bases removed from V and 15 bases from J, the gap between germline ends came to 17 bases. This CDR3 comprises 12 residues. CDR1 is SEHNR and CDR2 is FQNEAQ in the germline V gene (reference sequence). CDR3 nucleotides: TGTGCCAGCAGCCACCTAGAGGGAGCGGGGTTCTTC. Residues: CASSHLEGAGFF.

This clonotype was seen many times. The chain combines TRBV10-3 with TRBJ1-1; TRBD1 aligns across 10 bases. This CDR3 is 15 amino acids long. Losses at the gene ends were 3 bases for V and 6 bases for J; bases not matched to a gene: 7. Germline assignment: CDR1 ENHRY and CDR2 SYGVKD. CDR3 bases: TGTGCCATCAGTGATCCCAGACAGGGGGCAGCTGAAGCTTTCTTT. As protein: CAISDPRQGAAEAFF.

This chain's CDR3 is CASSSSRTGTREQYF. The DNA for the CDR3 is TGTGCCAGCAGTTCTTCTCGGACAGGGACAAGAGAGCAGTACTTC. The chain has TRBV12-3 or TRBV12-4 and TRBJ2-7, with 8 bases fitting TRBD1. CDR3 length: 15 amino acids. The trim removed 4 bases at V and 7 bases at J, leaving 12 bases unmatched.

The V call is TRBV20-1, the J call TRBJ2-3, with 8 bases aligning to TRBD2. CDR3 length equals 14 residues. Trimming at V came to 3 bases and at J to 0 bases, leaving 2 bases not matched to a gene. Per germline, CDR1 DFQATT and CDR2 SNEGSKA (reference sequence). CDR3 sequence reads: CSASIAGSTDTQYF. CDR3 coding DNA: TGCAGTGCTAGTATAGCGGGAAGCACAGATACGCAGTATTTT.

The chain is built from TRBV25-1 and TRBJ1-2; D unresolved. Looked up from germline, CDR1 is MGHDK and CDR2 is SYGVNS. The V end was cut by 3 bases, the J end by 3 bases, with 11 bases between. The CDR3 loop spans 14 amino acids. CDR3 protein: CASSEYRFDYGYTF. Here the CDR3 DNA reads TGTGCCAGCAGTGAGTACAGATTTGACTATGGCTACACCTTC.

The chain joins TRBV28 to TRBJ2-7; the D gene is possibly TRBD1 (8 bases). V was cut by 9 bases and J by 3 bases, with 15 bases left in between. The length of the CDR3 is 13 residues. Germline V lookup: CDR1 MDHEN, CDR2 SYDVKM. CDR3 coding DNA: TGTGCCAGTTACAGGGGGGGGCACTACGAGCAGTACTTC. As protein: CASYRGGHYEQYF.

The V and J genes are TRBV28 and TRBJ1-1, with D perhaps matching TRBD1 (6 bases). V was pared by 6 bases and J by 1 base, with 12 bases between. The CDR3 is made up of 14 amino acids. CDR1 is MDHEN, CDR2 SYDVKM, per germline. The CDR3 protein is CASSRKTGNTEAFF. The CDR3 DNA reads as TGTGCCAGCAGCCGAAAGACAGGGAACACTGAAGCTTTCTTT.

This clonotype occurred a few times. The rearrangement links TRBV7-9 to TRBJ2-2, with TRBD2 identical over 7 bases. Trimming cost V 1 base and J 7 bases; bases outside gene matches: 12. Germline CDR1 SEHNR, CDR2 FQNEAQ (reference sequence). The CDR3 has 17 residues. CDR3 in DNA: TGTGCCAGCAGCTTAGGGGACTACCGAACCAAACACGGGGAGCTGTTTTTT. Translated: CASSLGDYRTKHGELFF.

The gene calls are TRBV7-2 and TRBJ1-2; 8 bases fit TRBD1. The CDR3 covers 14 residues. Germline V gene sequence: CDR1 SGHTA, CDR2 FQGNSA. V shed 5 bases and J 4 bases; nucleotides not matched to a gene: 6. In DNA form, the CDR3 reads TGTGCCAGCAGCCGATTTACAGGGGGCTATGGCTACACCTTC. Residues: CASSRFTGGYGYTF.

The chain joins TRBV28 to TRBJ1-5, with D maybe TRBD1 (5 bases). This CDR3 comprises 12 residues. V dropped 8 bases and J dropped 8 bases, with 13 bases sitting between them. Germline CDR1 reads MDHEN; CDR2 reads SYDVKM. CDR3 in DNA: TGTGCCAGCCTCAGGGCGGAGGAGCCCCAGCATTTT. Protein sequence: CASLRAEEPQHF. The variable domain in full, completed from reference TRBV28 and TRBJ1-5, reads DVKVTQSSRYLVKRTGEKVFLECVQDMDHENMFWYRQDPGLGLRLIYFSYDVKMKEKGDIPEGYSVSREKKERFSLILESASTNQTSMYLCASLRAEEPQHFGDGTRLSIL.

This clonotype was seen many times. CDR3 amino acids: CAISEGRGQETQYF. CDR3 coding DNA: TGTGCCATCAGTGAGGGCAGGGGGCAAGAGACCCAGTACTTC. The chain employs TRBV10-3 and TRBJ2-5; 7 bases fit TRBD1. CDR1 is ENHRY, CDR2 SYGVKD, per germline. With V trimmed by 2 bases and J by 2 bases, 2 bases remained unmatched. The CDR3 totals 14 residues.

This clonotype was counted at least ten times. This chain connects TRBV7-3 to TRBJ2-1; 10 nucleotides align to TRBD2. V was clipped by 4 bases and J by 5 bases; unmatched bases: 5. CDR1 and CDR2 from the germline V gene are SGHTA and FQGTGA. This CDR3 region has 15 residues. The CDR3 protein is CASSSSGRVHNEQFF. In DNA form, the CDR3 reads TGTGCCAGCAGCTCTAGCGGGAGAGTCCACAATGAGCAGTTCTTC.

This clonotype occurred many times. V is TRBV28 and J is TRBJ2-7, with a tentative D call TRBD2 (5 bases). V dropped 6 bases and J dropped 5 bases, with 23 bases sitting between them. This CDR3 spans 16 amino acids. The V gene's germline CDR1 is MDHEN and CDR2 SYDVKM. For the CDR3, the DNA is TGTGCCAGCAGGGGTCTGGGCCGCGGGTATTTCCACGAGCAGTACTTC. Translated, it gives CASRGLGRGYFHEQYF.